This TCR beta chain was retrieved from a study of regulatory T cells in long-lasting Graves disease. Trimming took 6 bases from V and 3 from J; bases not matched to a gene: 5. The CDR3 covers 14 residues. The germline CDR1 and CDR2 sequences are KGHSH and LQKENI. At least ten counts were recorded for this clonotype. Construction of TCR beta libraries relied on iRepertoire HTBI primers and on Arm-PCR targeting CDR3 regions. Via MiXCR, TCRdb re-called the multiplex PCR reads, giving one row per CDR3 protein. This sample has over 450,000 distinct CDR3 sequences, with around 11% found just once. The time point: newly diagnosed GD, antithyroid drugs for less than 3 months. There was RNA extracted from PBMCs, and the TCR library was made from it. Another study also made use of these data, one on T cells in Graves' hyperthyroidism and ophthalmopathy. From that study: Each diagnosis drew on symptoms, thyroxine, TRAb, thyroid ultrasound and orbital computed tomography findings.

This sample comprised peripheral blood mononuclear cells (PBMCs), obtained at new diagnosis, from a patient treated with antithyroid drugs. The clonotype was recovered from a woman in her 30s with Graves disease. This rearrangement joins TRBV18 to TRBJ2-3; TRBD1 aligns across 8 bases. Here the CDR3 DNA reads TGTGCCAGCTCGAGACAGGGGCTGACAGATACGCAGTATTTT. This sequence encodes CASSRQGLTDTQYF.